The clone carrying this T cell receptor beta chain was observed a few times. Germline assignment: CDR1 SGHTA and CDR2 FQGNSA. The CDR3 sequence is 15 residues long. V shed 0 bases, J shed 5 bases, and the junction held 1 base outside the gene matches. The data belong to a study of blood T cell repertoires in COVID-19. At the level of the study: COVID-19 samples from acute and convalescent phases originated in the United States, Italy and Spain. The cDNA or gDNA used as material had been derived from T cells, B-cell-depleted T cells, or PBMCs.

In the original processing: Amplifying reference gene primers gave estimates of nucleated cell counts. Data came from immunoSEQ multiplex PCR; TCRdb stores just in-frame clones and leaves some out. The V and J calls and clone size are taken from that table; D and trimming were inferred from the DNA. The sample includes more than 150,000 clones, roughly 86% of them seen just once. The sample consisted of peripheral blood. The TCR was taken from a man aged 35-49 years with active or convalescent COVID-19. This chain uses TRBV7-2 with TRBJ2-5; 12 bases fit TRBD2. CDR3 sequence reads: CASSLAGTSGETQYF. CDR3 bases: TGTGCCAGCAGCTTAGCGGGGACTAGCGGGGAGACCCAGTACTTC.